The clone carrying this TCR beta chain has just a few counts. Its antigen remains unknown. cDNA synthesis used the whole RNA isolate, giving expressed TCRB sequences. Produced via immunoSEQ multiplex PCR; TCRdb's table is partial and in-frame only. The sample has more than 250,000 clones, about 20% seen once. Each donor gave one heparinised blood draw averaging roughly 100 mL. These data belong to a study of beta chain features in type 1 diabetes. General study results and limits: A moderate, significant TCRB CDR3 shortening appeared in type 1 diabetes across four CD4+ subsets.

Sequenced input: naive CD4+ T cells from blood. The source is a woman aged 40 to 55 with type 1 diabetes.

The CDR3: CAISESPAGEALHF. CDR3 coding DNA: TGTGCCATCAGTGAGTCTCCGGCGGGCGAGGCCCTCCACTTT. The J gene is TRBJ1-6, the V gene TRBV10-3; D uncertain. CDR3 length: 14 amino acids. Trimming pared 0 bases from V and 14 bases from J, leaving 14 bases between. CDR1 is ENHRY, CDR2 SYGVKD, per germline.